The 20 T cell receptor beta chains given below trace back to one sample, sequenced in a study of cytomegalovirus exposure and HLA in healthy donors. 60 Vbeta and 13 Jbeta primers were used in PCR. Profiling relied on immunoSEQ multiplex PCR, and the TCRdb table lists in-frame clones only, not all of them. The sample yields more than 150,000 clones, roughly 87% seen once. Material: PBMCs. These receptors all come from a girl under three years old in good health and CMV-seronegative.

This chain connects TRBV7-6 to TRBJ2-1; TRBD2 agrees at 7 bases. Germline lookup yields CDR1 SGHVS and CDR2 FNYEAQ. The CDR3 length is 19 residues. V lost 5 bases, J lost 2 bases, and 18 bases stayed unmatched. CDR3 in amino acids: CASSPAGLALSGTYNEQFF. CDR3 DNA sequence: TGTGCCAGCAGCCCAGCGGGGCTAGCGCTCTCTGGGACCTACAATGAGCAGTTCTTC.

This chain links TRBV7-8 with TRBJ2-3, with 12 nucleotides matching TRBD2. J lost 0 bases, V lost 5 bases, and 6 bases had no gene match. The CDR3 is 17 residues long. Germline values: CDR1 SGHVS, CDR2 FQNEAQ. The CDR3 is CASSQRLAGESTDTQYF. The CDR3, as DNA: TGTGCCAGCAGCCAAAGACTAGCGGGGGAAAGCACAGATACGCAGTATTTT.

This chain links TRBV5-4 with TRBJ2-5, with 14 positions matching TRBD2. CDR1 and CDR2 (germline): SGHNT, YYREEE (reference sequence). With V trimmed by 4 bases and J by 2 bases, 7 bases remained unmatched. This CDR3 comprises 17 residues. CDR3 in DNA: TGTGCCAGCAGCCGGGTCCGGACTAGCGGGAGGCAAGAGACCCAGTACTTC. This gives the protein CASSRVRTSGRQETQYF.

The genes are TRBV6-5 and TRBJ1-3; D possibly corresponds to TRBD1 (6 bases). Germline CDR1 is MNHEY and CDR2 is SVGAGI. Between the trimmed V and J ends, which lost 10 bases and 0 bases, there was a span of 10 bases. The CDR3 length is 13 residues. CDR3 bases: TGTGCCACCACAGGGTACTCTGGAAACACCATATATTTT. Translation: CATTGYSGNTIYF.

V and J are TRBV6-5 and TRBJ2-1; TRBD2 aligns across 8 bases. This CDR3 is built from 14 residues. Germline CDR1 reads MNHEY; CDR2 reads SVGAGI. V gave up 8 bases and J gave up 4 bases; unmatched junction bases: 7. Here the CDR3 DNA reads TGTGCCAGCGGGAAGACTAGCGATTACAATGAGCAGTTCTTC. Protein product: CASGKTSDYNEQFF.

The chain is built from TRBV13 and TRBJ2-5; TRBD2 aligns across 10 bases. Near its end, the DNA agrees better with TRBJ2-7, so the J call may be wrong. CDR3 length: 16 amino acids. CDR1 and CDR2 from the germline V gene are PRHDT and FYEKMQ (reference sequence). This chain's CDR3 is CASSLVAGGLLTEQYF. The CDR3 DNA reads TGTGCCAGCAGCCTCGTAGCGGGGGGCTTATTGACCGAGCAGTACTTC.

V and J are TRBV19 and TRBJ1-1, with D perhaps matching TRBD1 (6 bases). V lost 5 bases and J 1 base, leaving 11 bases between the germline ends. The CDR3 is 14 residues long. Germline V gene sequence: CDR1 LNHDA, CDR2 SQIVND (reference sequence). This CDR3 is CASSQPGQNTEAFF. DNA for the CDR3: TGTGCCAGTAGTCAGCCGGGACAGAACACTGAAGCTTTCTTT.

The chain is built from TRBV7-6 and TRBJ2-1; D gene uncertain. The CDR3 length is 14 residues. Trimming shortened V by 2 bases and J by 7 bases, and 12 bases separated the two germline ends. CDR1 and CDR2 from the germline V gene are SGHVS and FNYEAQ. The CDR3 loop is CASSLSARSNEQFF. The DNA for the CDR3 is TGTGCCAGCAGCTTATCGGCCCGGAGTAATGAGCAGTTCTTC.

The rearrangement joins TRBV27 to TRBJ1-2; TRBD1 matches 10 bases. V shed 6 bases, J shed 4 bases, and the junction held 5 bases outside the gene matches. This CDR3 spans 14 amino acids. Germline V gene sequence: CDR1 MNHEY, CDR2 SMNVEV (reference sequence). CDR3 sequence (DNA): TGTGCCAGCAGCCGGGACAGGGGCGCCTATGGCTACACCTTC. It translates to CASSRDRGAYGYTF.

With respect to this clone: The sample carries other DNA sequences with the same CDR3. The rearrangement joins TRBV5-1 to TRBJ2-5; maybe TRBD2 (5 bases). V gave up 5 bases and J gave up 2 bases, with 13 bases separating them. The V gene's germline CDR1 is SGHRS and CDR2 YFSETQ. The CDR3 spans 14 residues. The CDR3 region is CASSGAALQETQYF. The CDR3 nucleotides read TGCGCCAGCAGTGGAGCGGCCCTACAAGAGACCCAGTACTTC. The variable domain in full, with the rest retrieved from reference TRBV5-1 and TRBJ2-5, is KAGVTQTPRYLIKTRGQQVTLSCSPISGHRSVSWYQQTPGQGLQFLFEYFSETQRNKGNFPGRFSGRQFSNSRSEMNVSTLELGDSALYLCASSGAALQETQYFGPGTRLLVL.

The chain couples TRBV5-4 to TRBJ1-2; D is ambiguous. With 0 bases removed from V and 4 bases from J, the gap between germline ends came to 16 bases. Germline V gives CDR1 SGHNT, CDR2 YYREEE (reference sequence). This CDR3 has 16 residues. This CDR3 reads CASSLGQPTLTYGYTF. CDR3 DNA sequence: TGTGCCAGCAGCTTGGGACAACCGACCTTAACCTATGGCTACACCTTC. Complete variable domain (other parts from reference TRBV5-4 and TRBJ1-2): ETGVTQSPTHLIKTRGQQVTLRCSSQSGHNTVSWYQQALGQGPQFIFQYYREEENGRGNFPPRFSGLQFPNYSSELNVNALELDDSALYLCASSLGQPTLTYGYTFGSGTRLTVV.

V gene TRBV11-2 combines with J gene TRBJ2-5, with a possible D match to TRBD2 (5 bases). V gave up 7 bases and J gave up 1 base, with 10 bases separating them. CDR3 length: 13 amino acids. Looked up from germline, CDR1 is SGHAT and CDR2 is FQNNGV. The CDR3 loop is CASTGSTQETQYF. The CDR3 DNA is TGTGCCAGCACGGGGAGTACCCAAGAGACCCAGTACTTC. The full variable domain, its missing parts supplied by reference TRBV11-2 and TRBJ2-5, is EAGVAQSPRYKIIEKRQSVAFWCNPISGHATLYWYQQILGQGPKLLIQFQNNGVVDDSQLPKDRFSAERLKGVDSTLKIQPAKLEDSAVYLCASTGSTQETQYFGPGTRLLVL.

The chain links TRBV15 to TRBJ2-3, with D possibly matching TRBD2 (6 bases). Deletions cut 2 bases from V and 2 bases from J, with 17 bases between. Per germline, CDR1 LNHNV and CDR2 YYDKDF (reference sequence). There are 17 residues in the CDR3. The DNA of the CDR3 is TGTGCCACCAGCAGAAACCCCATGGGAGGATACACAGATACGCAGTATTTT. It translates to CATSRNPMGGYTDTQYF.

This chain joins TRBV27 and TRBJ2-3; TRBD2 matches 7 bases. The CDR3 consists of 15 residues. V trimming: 5 bases; J trimming: 4 bases; junction bases outside the gene matches: 9. CDR1 is MNHEY and CDR2 is SMNVEV in the germline V gene (reference sequence). CDR3 sequence (DNA): TGTGCCAGCAGTCCCCGTCAGGGAGGGCCAGATACGCAGTATTTT. Protein sequence: CASSPRQGGPDTQYF.

This CDR3 reads CASSLLGLETQYF. The CDR3 DNA reads as TGCGCCAGCAGCCTACTAGGCCTGGAGACCCAGTACTTC. The chain has TRBV4-1 and TRBJ2-5, with D possibly matching TRBD2 (5 bases). V lost 4 bases and J 5 bases, leaving 11 bases between the germline ends. Germline loops: CDR1 MGHRA, CDR2 YSYEKL. The CDR3 has 13 amino acids.

The gene calls are TRBV7-9 and TRBJ2-5; 9 nucleotides match TRBD1. The CDR3 contains 16 residues. CDR1 and CDR2 (germline): SEHNR, FQNEAQ (reference sequence). Unmatched junction bases numbered 10, after V lost 4 bases and J lost 4 bases. The chain's CDR3 is CASSWWTGEFRETQYF. The CDR3 bases are TGTGCCAGCAGCTGGTGGACAGGGGAGTTTAGAGAGACCCAGTACTTC.

The V call is TRBV10-3, the J call TRBJ2-1; TRBD1 matches 7 bases. Germline values: CDR1 ENHRY, CDR2 SYGVKD. J was trimmed by 1 base and V by 3 bases; bases with no gene match: 6. The CDR3 is 16 amino acids. CDR3 nucleotide sequence: TGTGCCATCAGTGAAGATGCGACAGGGTCCTACAATGAGCAGTTCTTC. Protein: CAISEDATGSYNEQFF.

The V call is TRBV18, the J call TRBJ2-2, with 8 bases aligning to TRBD1. The J segment lost 2 bases and the V segment lost 6 bases, leaving 5 bases of the junction unmatched. The CDR3 is 15 amino acids. The germline gives CDR1 KGHSH, CDR2 LQKENI. The CDR3 loop reads CASSTGTGNTGELFF. The CDR3 DNA sequence: TGTGCCAGCTCTACCGGGACAGGCAACACCGGGGAGCTGTTTTTT.

The J gene is TRBJ2-2, the V gene TRBV30, with D tentatively TRBD2 (6 bases). This CDR3 comprises 15 residues. Germline loops: CDR1 GTSNPN, CDR2 SVGIG (reference sequence). The V gene lost 2 bases and the J gene lost 1 base, with 11 bases spanning the gap. The CDR3 loop is CAWSLGGLNTGELFF. The CDR3 nucleotides are TGTGCCTGGAGTTTGGGGGGTTTGAACACCGGGGAGCTGTTTTTT.

The chain employs TRBV6-5 and TRBJ2-1; D is possibly TRBD2 (5 bases). This CDR3 is built from 14 residues. The ends were cut back, 6 bases at V and 9 bases at J, with 18 bases in the middle. Germline loops: CDR1 MNHEY, CDR2 SVGAGI. The CDR3 coding sequence is TGTGCCAGCAGCTCGGGTCCAGCGGCCAGTGAGCAGTTCTTC. Protein sequence: CASSSGPAASEQFF.